This TCR beta chain was observed in a study of blood T cell repertoires in COVID-19. The wider study: There were acute and convalescent COVID-19 samples, and they came from the United States, Italy and Spain. T cells, B-cell-depleted T cells, or PBMCs supplied cDNA or gDNA.

Authors' methods: Estimation of nucleated cell counts relied on the amplification of reference gene primers. The table came from immunoSEQ multiplex PCR; TCRdb's copy has only in-frame clones and leaves some out. That table furnishes V, J and clone size, whereas the DNA furnished D and trimming. The table lists fewer than 450,000 clones, under 95% of them singletons. The length of the CDR3 is 14 residues. Germline CDR1 and CDR2: LGHNA and YSLEER. After removal of 1 base from V and 3 bases from J, the junction contained 0 bases not matched to a gene. Regarding this clone: Other nucleotide sequences in the sample specify the same CDR3.

The V gene is TRBV4-3, the J gene TRBJ1-1; 9 bases align to TRBD1. The TCR was taken from a woman under 30 who had recovered from COVID-19. The sample comprised peripheral blood. This CDR3 reads CASSQGTGDTEAFF. CDR3 nucleotide sequence: TGCGCCAGCAGCCAAGGGACAGGGGACACTGAAGCTTTCTTT.